This T cell receptor (beta chain) was sequenced during a study of blood T cell repertoires in COVID-19. Source study methods: Reference gene primer amplification in the assay estimated nucleated cell counts. Repertoires were generated with immunoSEQ multiplex PCR, while TCRdb's copy carries only in-frame clones and drops some. D and trimming were read from the DNA, whereas the V and J calls and clone size are those reported in that table. This table has around 230,000 clones, about 85% appearing once. V was pared by 3 bases and J by 0 bases, with 12 bases between. CDR1 is SGHTA and CDR2 is FQGNSA in the germline V gene. This CDR3 is 16 amino acids long.

This TCR came from a woman older than 75 with acute or convalescent COVID-19. The V and J genes are TRBV7-2 and TRBJ2-1; TRBD2 is a possible D gene (6 bases). Sample: peripheral blood. CDR3 amino acids: CASSFRDSSSYNEQFF. CDR3 nucleotides: TGTGCCAGCAGCTTCCGGGACTCAAGCTCCTACAATGAGCAGTTCTTC.